The clone carrying this T cell receptor beta chain was counted at least ten times. Its target is unknown. Germline CDR1 reads MNHEY; CDR2 reads SVGAGI. The CDR3 length is 12 residues. V dropped 4 bases and J dropped 15 bases, with 16 bases sitting between them. This record belongs to a study of human T cells and chemical hapten exposure. Study information: A patient group, mainly female, showed alopecia areata, totalis or universalis.

MiXCR, applied by TCRdb to the RACE reads, yields one record per CDR3 protein. This sample has under 300,000 distinct CDR3 sequences, with 7.5% to 10% found just once. Described time point: pre-sensitization, week 0. Treatment specified: therapeutic diphenylcyclopropenone sensitization with weekly scalp DPC. Study-wide findings and caveats: TCRs exceeding 1 in 1000 frequency stayed unchanged with DPC sensitization. Expanded TCR counts at PT1 were positively correlated with the patch test score.

Material: whole blood, obtained in connection with sensitization to the hapten diphenylcyclopropenone (DPC). The rearrangement links TRBV6-5 to TRBJ2-1; D is undetermined. The sequence derives from a woman in her thirties or forties with alopecia areata. Some clones in this sample may be carry-over from other donors' samples. CDR3 bases: TGTGCCAGCAGTTTACGGGCCACGAAGAGGTTCTTC. Its protein product is CASSLRATKRFF.